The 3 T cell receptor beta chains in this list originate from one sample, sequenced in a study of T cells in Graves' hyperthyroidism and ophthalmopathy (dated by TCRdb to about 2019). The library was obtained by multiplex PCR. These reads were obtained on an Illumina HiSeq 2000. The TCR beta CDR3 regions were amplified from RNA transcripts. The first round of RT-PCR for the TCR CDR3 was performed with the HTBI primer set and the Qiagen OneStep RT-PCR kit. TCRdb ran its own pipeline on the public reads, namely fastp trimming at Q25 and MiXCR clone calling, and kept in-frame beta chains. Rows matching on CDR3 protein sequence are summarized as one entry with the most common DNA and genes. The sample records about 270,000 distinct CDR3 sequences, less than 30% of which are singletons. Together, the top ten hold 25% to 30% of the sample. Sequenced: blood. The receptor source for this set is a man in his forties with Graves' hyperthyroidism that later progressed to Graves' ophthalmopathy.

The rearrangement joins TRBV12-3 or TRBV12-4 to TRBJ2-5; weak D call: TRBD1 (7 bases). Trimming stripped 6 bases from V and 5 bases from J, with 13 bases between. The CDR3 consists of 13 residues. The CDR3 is CASRPQGRETQYF. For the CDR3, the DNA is TGTGCCAGCAGACCACAGGGGAGGGAGACCCAGTACTTC.

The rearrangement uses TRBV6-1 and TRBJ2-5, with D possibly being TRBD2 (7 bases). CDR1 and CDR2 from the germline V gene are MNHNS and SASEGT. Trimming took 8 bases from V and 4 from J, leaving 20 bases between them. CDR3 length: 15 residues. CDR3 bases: TGTGCCAGCTCCCCCTGGGGGGGCATAGGAGAGACCCAGTACTTC. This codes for CASSPWGGIGETQYF.

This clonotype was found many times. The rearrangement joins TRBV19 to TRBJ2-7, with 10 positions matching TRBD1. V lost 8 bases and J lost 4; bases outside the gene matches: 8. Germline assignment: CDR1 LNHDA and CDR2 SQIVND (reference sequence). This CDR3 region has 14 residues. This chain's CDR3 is CASAPGQGPYEQYF. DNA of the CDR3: TGTGCCAGTGCTCCGGGACAGGGGCCATACGAGCAGTACTTC.